A selection of T cell receptor beta chains follows, all from one sample in a study of identifying expanded T cells in peripheral blood. Sequenced by immunoSEQ multiplex PCR; TCRdb stores in-frame clones only, minus some. The sample carries about 120,000 clones, about 80% recorded once. Sequencing input: blood. Source of these receptors: a person aged 18 to 75 in good health. The CDR3 runs from the conserved cysteine through the conserved F or W. Each record gives: V gene, CDR3 length, J gene, CDR3 protein.

>TRBV7-9|17|TRBJ2-1
CASSPSRLAGDNNEQFF
>TRBV7-9|14|TRBJ1-1
CASSLGRRNTEAFF
>TRBV13|15|TRBJ2-7
CASSDTPTGAYEQYF
>TRBV5-6|14|TRBJ1-1
CASSLEYMGTEAFF
>TRBV7-2|12|TRBJ1-5
CASSFATQPQHF
>TRBV5-4|16|TRBJ2-7
CASNADRDREAYEQYF
>TRBV6-1|12|TRBJ1-1
CASSERYSEAFF
>TRBV25-1|14|TRBJ1-2
CASSEPTGGLGYTF
>TRBV5-1|15|TRBJ2-6
CASAPSISGANVLTF
>TRBV5-1|14|TRBJ1-4
CASSLGPGTEKLFF
>TRBV7-9|14|TRBJ2-2
CASKLSAQAEKLFF
>TRBV7-9|14|TRBJ1-6
CASSLGDYNSPLHF
>TRBV27|14|TRBJ2-3
CASSLLEHDNTQYF
>TRBV29-1|15|TRBJ2-7
CSVEGNDVSSYEQYF
>TRBV18|15|TRBJ2-7
CASSPNRLGIFEQYF
>TRBV6-4|13|TRBJ1-5
CASSLEEGQPQHF
>TRBV25-1|14|TRBJ2-2
CASSSVVHTGELFF
>TRBV6-5|13|TRBJ2-7
CASSREQPYEQYF
>TRBV6-1|13|TRBJ2-7
CASRGDRYYEQYF
>TRBV4-3|14|TRBJ2-7
CASSPLGTVSEQYF
>TRBV6-4|13|TRBJ2-1
CASSEGRGNEQFF
>TRBV2|15|TRBJ2-3
CASGDSISSTDTQYF